This entry features one T cell receptor (beta chain) sequence. What it binds is not known. This entry is derived from a study of T cells in Graves' hyperthyroidism and ophthalmopathy. The study, taken as a whole, reports: Blood shared most expanded thyroid clonotypes above 0.001.

Amplification yielded TCR beta CDR3 regions, with RNA transcripts as the source. The TCR CDR3 first-round RT-PCR relied on the HTBI primer set. From the multiplex PCR reads, TCRdb called clonotypes with MiXCR, one entry per CDR3 protein. The sample contains hundreds of thousands of distinct CDR3 sequences, about 14% of which appear only once. The CDR3 covers 15 residues. Trimming at V came to 1 base and at J to 1 base, leaving 2 bases not matched to a gene. CDR1 MNHEY and CDR2 SMNVEV come from the germline V gene (reference sequence). The chain couples TRBV27 to TRBJ2-7, with 9 bases fitting TRBD1. This clonotype originated in a woman aged 40 to 50 with Graves' hyperthyroidism. The source material was blood. The CDR3 is CASSLYGQGSYEQYF. DNA of the CDR3: TGTGCCAGCAGTTTATACGGACAGGGGTCCTACGAGCAGTACTTC.